A selection of T cell receptor beta chains follows, all from one sample in a study of T cells in Graves' hyperthyroidism and ophthalmopathy. TCRdb itself ran the multiplex PCR reads through MiXCR, one entry per CDR3 protein. The data contain some 600,000 distinct CDR3 sequences, approximately 13% of them singletons. Sequenced material: blood. The source of these receptors is a woman aged 25 to 45 with Graves' hyperthyroidism that later progressed to Graves' ophthalmopathy. Both conserved end residues are part of each CDR3. A D gene is named only where the DNA matches it firmly. Clone size is not always given. Where it is, it says once, few, many or a class for expanded clones.

d_gene,abundance,j_gene,v_gene,CDR3aa,CDR3nt
.,many,TRBJ2-2,TRBV2,CASSEGQSSHTGELFF,TGTGCCAGCAGTGAAGGTCAGTCAAGTCACACCGGGGAGCTGTTTTTT
TRBD1,.,TRBJ1-3,TRBV4-3,CASSQGDRVLGNTIYF,TGCGCCAGCAGCCAAGGGGACAGGGTATTAGGAAACACCATATATTTT
.,.,TRBJ1-1,TRBV4-3,CASSQDGITGTEAFF,TGCGCCAGCAGCCAAGATGGGATAACCGGCACTGAAGCTTTCTTT
.,many,TRBJ2-3,TRBV20-1,CSAGVGAGDINTQYF,TGCAGTGCTGGGGTGGGGGCGGGAGACATAAATACGCAGTATTTT
TRBD2,few,TRBJ2-5,TRBV7-6,CASSLWTSSQETQYF,TGTGCCAGCAGCTTATGGACTAGCAGCCAAGAGACCCAGTACTTC
TRBD2,many,TRBJ2-1,TRBV20-1,CSARDTLSGSLGYNEQFF,TGCAGTGCTAGAGATACCCTAAGCGGGAGCCTCGGGTACAATGAGCAGTTCTTC
.,few,TRBJ2-7,TRBV6-5,CASSYSGSIAASYEQYF,TGTGCCAGCAGTTACTCCGGATCTATAGCCGCCTCCTACGAGCAGTACTTC
.,few,TRBJ1-5,TRBV6-1,CASEPDSNQPQHF,TGTGCCAGCGAACCGGATAGCAATCAGCCCCAGCATTTT
TRBD2,many,TRBJ2-3,TRBV12-3/TRBV12-4,CASNLAGSTDTQYF,TGTGCCAGCAACCTAGCGGGATCCACAGATACGCAGTATTTT
.,.,TRBJ2-1,TRBV11-3,CASSQDQNARDEQFF,TGTGCCAGCAGCCAAGATCAAAACGCCCGCGATGAGCAGTTCTTC
.,.,TRBJ2-7,TRBV29-1,CSVEVFEYSKSSYEQYF,TGCAGCGTTGAAGTATTCGAATACTCGAAAAGCTCCTACGAGCAGTACTTC
TRBD1,.,TRBJ1-2,TRBV5-1,CASSLGQGTLYGYTF,TGCGCCAGCAGCTTGGGACAGGGAACCTTATATGGCTACACCTTC
.,.,TRBJ2-1,TRBV3-1,CASSLPGTPSLDEQFF,TGTGCCAGCAGCCTCCCCGGGACTCCATCCTTGGATGAGCAGTTCTTC
.,many,TRBJ2-3,TRBV19,CASSTPDGKPTDTQYF,TGTGCCAGTAGTACGCCGGATGGGAAGCCCACAGATACGCAGTATTTT
TRBD2,.,TRBJ2-3,TRBV20-1,CSASGLAGFEDTQYF,TGCAGTGCTAGTGGACTAGCGGGATTTGAAGATACGCAGTATTTT
.,.,TRBJ2-1,TRBV11-2,CASSSQRRGKAYNEQFF,TGTGCCAGCAGTTCCCAACGACGAGGGAAGGCGTACAATGAGCAGTTCTTC
.,.,TRBJ2-7,TRBV6-1,CASSEVLILLGGEQYF,TGTGCCAGCAGTGAGGTACTCATCCTACTGGGGGGTGAGCAGTACTTC
TRBD1,few,TRBJ1-2,TRBV12-3/TRBV12-4,CASRSGTGGGYTF,TGTGCCAGCAGGTCGGGGACAGGGGGTGGCTACACCTTC
.,many,TRBJ1-1,TRBV5-8,CASSLDRVMNTEAFF,TGTGCCAGCAGCTTGGACAGGGTGATGAACACTGAAGCTTTCTTT
TRBD2,few,TRBJ2-2,TRBV6-1,CASRGTSGSWELFF,TGTGCCAGCAGAGGGACTAGCGGGAGCTGGGAGCTGTTTTTT
TRBD1,.,TRBJ1-1,TRBV6-2/TRBV6-3,CASKTTGVMNTEAFF,TGTGCCAGCAAGACAACAGGGGTCATGAACACTGAAGCTTTCTTT
TRBD2,many,TRBJ2-1,TRBV7-3,CASSPGTSRVNEQFF,TGTGCCAGCAGCCCCGGGACTAGCAGGGTCAATGAGCAGTTCTTC
.,.,TRBJ1-2,TRBV24-1,CATSDSPQGGGYTF,TGTGCCACCAGTGACTCGCCCCAGGGTGGGGGCTACACCTTC
TRBD2,few,TRBJ2-2,TRBV24-1,CATSDALAGVNGELFF,TGTGCCACCAGTGATGCTCTAGCGGGAGTGAACGGGGAGCTGTTTTTT
TRBD2,many,TRBJ2-3,TRBV6-1,CASSLQRGFTDTQYF,TGTGCCAGCAGCCTTCAGCGGGGGTTCACAGATACGCAGTATTTT
.,few,TRBJ2-2,TRBV6-1,CASRGDPLSGELFF,TGTGCCAGTCGAGGGGACCCTTTATCCGGGGAGCTGTTTTTT
.,many,TRBJ1-1,TRBV30,CAWSVQVRGRAFF,TGTGCCTGGAGTGTACAGGTCAGGGGTCGAGCTTTCTTT
.,.,TRBJ2-3,TRBV6-5,CASSYAGFTDTQYF,TGTGCCAGCAGTTACGCTGGGTTCACAGATACGCAGTATTTT
.,many,TRBJ1-5,TRBV20-1,CSARGIGNQPQHF,TGCAGTGCTAGAGGTATCGGGAATCAGCCCCAGCATTTT
.,many,TRBJ2-5,TRBV7-3,CASSPGTLYQETQYF,TGTGCCAGCAGCCCCGGGACCCTTTACCAAGAGACCCAGTACTTC
.,many,TRBJ2-1,TRBV19,CASSPARNYNEQFF,TGTGCCAGTAGTCCTGCTCGGAACTACAATGAGCAGTTCTTC
TRBD1,many,TRBJ2-5,TRBV30,CAWERTGRQETQYF,TGTGCCTGGGAACGGACAGGGAGGCAAGAGACCCAGTACTTC
.,many,TRBJ2-1,TRBV6-2/TRBV6-3,CASSHDWSSYNEQFF,TGTGCCAGCAGCCACGACTGGAGCTCCTACAATGAGCAGTTCTTC
TRBD1,many,TRBJ1-1,TRBV19,CASEDAGGATAFF,TGTGCCAGTGAAGACGCAGGGGGCGCGACAGCTTTCTTT
TRBD1,many,TRBJ1-1,TRBV19,CASFPGSNRGWFGEAFF,TGTGCCAGTTTCCCAGGTTCAAACAGGGGGTGGTTCGGTGAAGCTTTCTTT
.,many,TRBJ2-6,TRBV9,CASSVAREPPSGANVLTF,TGTGCCAGCAGCGTAGCCAGGGAACCCCCCTCTGGGGCCAACGTCCTGACTTTC
.,many,TRBJ1-3,TRBV9,CASSVTGPNSGNTIYF,TGTGCCAGCAGCGTTACAGGTCCGAACTCTGGAAACACCATATATTTT
.,many,TRBJ2-7,TRBV3-1,CASSQSLEQYF,TGTGCCAGCAGCCAATCTCTCGAGCAGTACTTC
.,few,TRBJ1-4,TRBV18,CASSPGSGDNEKLFF,TGTGCCAGCTCACCAGGTTCAGGGGATAATGAAAAACTGTTTTTT
.,many,TRBJ1-3,TRBV3-1,CASSQVQVSGNTIYF,TGTGCCAGCAGCCAAGTGCAAGTCTCTGGAAACACCATATATTTT
TRBD2,few,TRBJ2-1,TRBV19,CASSIDSGNSYNEQFF,TGTGCCAGTAGTATCGATAGCGGGAACTCCTACAATGAGCAGTTCTTC
.,.,TRBJ2-7,TRBV29-1,CSVGDGTCEQYF,TGCAGCGTTGGAGACGGAACCTGCGAGCAGTACTTC
.,few,TRBJ2-5,TRBV5-1,CASSLWYSGTQETQYF,TGCGCCAGCAGCTTGTGGTATAGCGGCACCCAAGAGACCCAGTACTTC
.,many,TRBJ1-1,TRBV11-2,CASSLVYSRVNTEAFF,TGTGCCAGCAGCTTAGTCTACAGTCGGGTGAACACTGAAGCTTTCTTT
TRBD1,many,TRBJ1-4,TRBV7-9,CASSPDRDKLFF,TGTGCCAGCAGCCCGGACAGGGACAAACTGTTTTTT
.,.,TRBJ2-3,TRBV7-2,CASSPTVDTQYF,TGTGCCAGCAGCCCCACGGTGGATACGCAGTATTTT
.,few,TRBJ1-1,TRBV18,CASSLSLDSLNTEAFF,TGTGCCAGCTCACTTAGCCTTGACAGCCTGAACACTGAAGCTTTCTTT
.,many,TRBJ2-7,TRBV7-8,CASSLVVEYEQYF,TGTGCCAGCAGCTTAGTAGTAGAGTACGAGCAGTACTTC
TRBD2,many,TRBJ2-7,TRBV20-1,CSARVSGTSGYEQYF,TGCAGTGCTAGAGTCTCTGGGACTAGCGGGTACGAGCAGTACTTC
.,many,TRBJ1-2,TRBV7-2,CASSSRAGPYGYTF,TGTGCCAGCAGCTCTAGGGCAGGGCCATATGGCTACACCTTC